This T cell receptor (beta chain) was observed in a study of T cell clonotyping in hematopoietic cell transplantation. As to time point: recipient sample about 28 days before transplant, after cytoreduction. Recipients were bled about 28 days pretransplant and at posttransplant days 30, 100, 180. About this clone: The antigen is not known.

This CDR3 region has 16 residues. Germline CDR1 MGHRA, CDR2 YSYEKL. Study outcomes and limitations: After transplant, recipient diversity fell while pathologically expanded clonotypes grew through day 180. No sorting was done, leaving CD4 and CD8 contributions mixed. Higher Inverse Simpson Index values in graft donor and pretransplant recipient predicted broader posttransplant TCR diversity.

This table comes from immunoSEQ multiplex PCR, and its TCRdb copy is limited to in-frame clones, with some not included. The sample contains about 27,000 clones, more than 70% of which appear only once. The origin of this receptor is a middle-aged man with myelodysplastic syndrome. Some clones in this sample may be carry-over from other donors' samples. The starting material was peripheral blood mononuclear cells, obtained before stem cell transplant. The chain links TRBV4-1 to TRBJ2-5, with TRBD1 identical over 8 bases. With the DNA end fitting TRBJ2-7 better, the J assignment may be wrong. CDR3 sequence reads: CASSQDYGTGFYEQYF. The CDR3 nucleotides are TGCGCCAGCAGCCAAGATTACGGGACAGGATTCTACGAGCAGTACTTC.